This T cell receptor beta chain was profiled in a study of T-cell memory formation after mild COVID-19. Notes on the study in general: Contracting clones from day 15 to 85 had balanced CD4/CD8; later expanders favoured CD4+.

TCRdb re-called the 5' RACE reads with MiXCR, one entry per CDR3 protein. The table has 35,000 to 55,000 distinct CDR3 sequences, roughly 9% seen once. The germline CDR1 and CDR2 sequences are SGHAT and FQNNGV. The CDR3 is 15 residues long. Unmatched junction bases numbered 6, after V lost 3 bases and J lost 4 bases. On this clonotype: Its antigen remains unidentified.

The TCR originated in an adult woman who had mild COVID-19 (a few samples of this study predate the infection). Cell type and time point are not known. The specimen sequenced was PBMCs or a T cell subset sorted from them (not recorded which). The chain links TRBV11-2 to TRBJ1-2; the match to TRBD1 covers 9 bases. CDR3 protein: CASSFGGQGGYGYTF. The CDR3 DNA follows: TGTGCCAGCAGCTTTGGGGGACAGGGAGGCTATGGCTACACCTTC.